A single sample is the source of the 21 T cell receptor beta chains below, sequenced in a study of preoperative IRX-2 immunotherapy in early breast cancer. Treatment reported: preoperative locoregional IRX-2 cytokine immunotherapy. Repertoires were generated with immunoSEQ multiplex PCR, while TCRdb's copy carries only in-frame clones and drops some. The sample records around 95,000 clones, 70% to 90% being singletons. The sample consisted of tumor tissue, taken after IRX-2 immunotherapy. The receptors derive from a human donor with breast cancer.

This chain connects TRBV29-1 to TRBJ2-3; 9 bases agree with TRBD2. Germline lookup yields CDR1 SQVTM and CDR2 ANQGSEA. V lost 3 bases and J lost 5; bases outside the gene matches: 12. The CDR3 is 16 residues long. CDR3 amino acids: CSVEGSGSFGGDTQYF. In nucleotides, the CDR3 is TGCAGCGTTGAGGGTAGCGGGAGCTTCGGGGGAGATACGCAGTATTTT.

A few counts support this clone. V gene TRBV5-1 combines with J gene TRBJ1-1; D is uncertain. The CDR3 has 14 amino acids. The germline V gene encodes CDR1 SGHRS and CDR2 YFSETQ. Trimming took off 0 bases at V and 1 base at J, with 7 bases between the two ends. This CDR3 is CASSLALANTEAFF. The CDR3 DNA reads TGCGCCAGCAGCTTGGCCTTGGCGAACACTGAAGCTTTCTTT.

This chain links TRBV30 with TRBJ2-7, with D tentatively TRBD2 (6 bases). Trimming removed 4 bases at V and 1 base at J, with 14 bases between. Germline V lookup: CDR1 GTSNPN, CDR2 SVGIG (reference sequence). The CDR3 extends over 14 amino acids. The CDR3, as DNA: TGTGCCTGGACCCAATGGGGACTTTCCTACGAGCAGTACTTC. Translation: CAWTQWGLSYEQYF.

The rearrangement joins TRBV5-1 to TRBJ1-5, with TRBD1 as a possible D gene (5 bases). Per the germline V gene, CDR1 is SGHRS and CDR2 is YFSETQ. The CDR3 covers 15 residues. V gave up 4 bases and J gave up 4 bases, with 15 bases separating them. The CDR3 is CASSKGTSENQPQHF. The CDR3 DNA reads TGCGCCAGCAGCAAAGGGACGTCGGAGAATCAGCCCCAGCATTTT.

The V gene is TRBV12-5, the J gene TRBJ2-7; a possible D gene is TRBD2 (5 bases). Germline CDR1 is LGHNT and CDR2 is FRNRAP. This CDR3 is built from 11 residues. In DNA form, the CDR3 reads TGTGCCAGCAAGGCGGGCTACGAGCAGTACTTC. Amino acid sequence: CASKAGYEQYF.

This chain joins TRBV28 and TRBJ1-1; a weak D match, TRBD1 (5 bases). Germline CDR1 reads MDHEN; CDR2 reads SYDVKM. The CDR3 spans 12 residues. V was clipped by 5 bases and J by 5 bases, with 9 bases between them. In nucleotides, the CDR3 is TGTGCCAGCAGTGGGGGACGAACTGAAGCTTTCTTT. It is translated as CASSGGRTEAFF.

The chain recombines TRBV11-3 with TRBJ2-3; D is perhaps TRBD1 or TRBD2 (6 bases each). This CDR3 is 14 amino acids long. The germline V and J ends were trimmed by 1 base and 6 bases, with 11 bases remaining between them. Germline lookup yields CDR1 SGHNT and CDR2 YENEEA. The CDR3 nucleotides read TGTGCCAGCAGCTTAGTGGCCGGGGGCGATACGCAGTATTTT. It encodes CASSLVAGGDTQYF.

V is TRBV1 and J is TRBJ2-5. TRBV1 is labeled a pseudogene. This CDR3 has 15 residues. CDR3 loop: CASSQERQPDVTQYF. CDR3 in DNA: TGCGCCAGCAGCCAAGAAAGGCAGCCAGACGTGACCCAGTACTTC.

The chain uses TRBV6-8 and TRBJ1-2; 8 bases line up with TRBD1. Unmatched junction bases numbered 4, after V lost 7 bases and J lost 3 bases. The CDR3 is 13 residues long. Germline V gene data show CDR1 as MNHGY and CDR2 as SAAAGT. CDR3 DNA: TGTGCCAGCATCCCGGACAGGGACTATGGCTACACCTTC. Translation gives CASIPDRDYGYTF.

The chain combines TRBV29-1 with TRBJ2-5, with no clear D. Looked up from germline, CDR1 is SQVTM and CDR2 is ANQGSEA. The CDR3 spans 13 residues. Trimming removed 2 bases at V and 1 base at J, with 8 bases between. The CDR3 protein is CSVEQVIQETQYF. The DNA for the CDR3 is TGCAGCGTTGAACAGGTGATCCAAGAGACCCAGTACTTC.

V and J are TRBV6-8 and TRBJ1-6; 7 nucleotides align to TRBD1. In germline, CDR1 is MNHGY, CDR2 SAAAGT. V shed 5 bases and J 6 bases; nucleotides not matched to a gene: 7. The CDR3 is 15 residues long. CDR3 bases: TGTGCCAGCAGTACGAGGACAGGCTCTAATTCACCCCTCCACTTT. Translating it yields CASSTRTGSNSPLHF.

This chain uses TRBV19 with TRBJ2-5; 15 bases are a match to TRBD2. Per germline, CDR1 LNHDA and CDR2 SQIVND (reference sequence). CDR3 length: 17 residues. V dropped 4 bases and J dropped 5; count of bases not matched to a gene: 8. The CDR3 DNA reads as TGTGCCAGTAGTACCGGACTAGCGGGGGGGATCGGGGAGACCCAGTACTTC. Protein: CASSTGLAGGIGETQYF.

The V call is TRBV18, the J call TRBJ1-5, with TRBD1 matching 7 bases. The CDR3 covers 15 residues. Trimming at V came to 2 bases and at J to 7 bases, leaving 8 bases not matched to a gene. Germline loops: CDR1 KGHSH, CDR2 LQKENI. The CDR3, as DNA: TGTGCCAGCTCACCAACGGGACAGCCTTCACAGCCCCAGCATTTT. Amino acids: CASSPTGQPSQPQHF.

The CDR3 loop reads CASSYSKGGPGNTIYF. The CDR3 DNA is TGTGCCAGCAGTTACTCGAAGGGGGGACCTGGAAACACCATATATTTT. The chain employs TRBV6-8 and TRBJ1-3; D may be TRBD1 (6 bases). The CDR3 is 16 amino acids. Germline CDR1 reads MNHGY; CDR2 reads SAAAGT. Between the trimmed V and J ends, which lost 0 bases and 2 bases, there was a span of 11 bases.

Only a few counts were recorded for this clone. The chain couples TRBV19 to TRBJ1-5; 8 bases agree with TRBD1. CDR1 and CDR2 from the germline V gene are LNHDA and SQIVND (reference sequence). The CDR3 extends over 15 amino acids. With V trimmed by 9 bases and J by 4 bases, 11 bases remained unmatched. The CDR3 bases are TGTGCCAGCCAAGGACAGGGCCGCGTTAATCAGCCCCAGCATTTT. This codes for CASQGQGRVNQPQHF.

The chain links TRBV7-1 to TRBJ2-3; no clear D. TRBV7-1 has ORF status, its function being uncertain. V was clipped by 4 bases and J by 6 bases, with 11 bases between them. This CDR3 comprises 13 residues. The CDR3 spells CASSWGLQDTQYF. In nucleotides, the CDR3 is TGTGCCAGCAGCTGGGGATTGCAGGATACGCAGTATTTT.

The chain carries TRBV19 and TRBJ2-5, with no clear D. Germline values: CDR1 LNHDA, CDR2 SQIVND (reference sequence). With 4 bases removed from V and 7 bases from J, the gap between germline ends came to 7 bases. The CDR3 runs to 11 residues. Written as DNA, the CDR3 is TGTGCCAGTAGTAATGGTGGGACCCAGTACTTC. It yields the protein CASSNGGTQYF.

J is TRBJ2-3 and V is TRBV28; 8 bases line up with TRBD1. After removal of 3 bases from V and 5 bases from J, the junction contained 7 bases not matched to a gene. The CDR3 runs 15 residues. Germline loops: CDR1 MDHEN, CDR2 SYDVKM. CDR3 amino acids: CASSLFRGRLDTQYF. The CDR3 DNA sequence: TGTGCCAGCAGTTTGTTCAGGGGGCGCTTAGATACGCAGTATTTT.

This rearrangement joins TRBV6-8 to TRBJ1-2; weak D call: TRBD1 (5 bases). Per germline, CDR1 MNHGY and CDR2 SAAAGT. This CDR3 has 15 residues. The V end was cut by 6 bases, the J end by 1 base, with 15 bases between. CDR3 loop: CASSRAAGNNYGYTF. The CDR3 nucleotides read TGTGCCAGCAGCCGCGCGGCAGGGAATAACTATGGCTACACCTTC.

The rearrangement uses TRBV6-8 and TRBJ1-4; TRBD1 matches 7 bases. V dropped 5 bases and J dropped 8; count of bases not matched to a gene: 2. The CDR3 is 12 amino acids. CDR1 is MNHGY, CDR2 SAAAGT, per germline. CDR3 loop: CASSRTGEKLFF. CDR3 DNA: TGTGCCAGCAGTAGGACAGGAGAAAAACTGTTTTTT.

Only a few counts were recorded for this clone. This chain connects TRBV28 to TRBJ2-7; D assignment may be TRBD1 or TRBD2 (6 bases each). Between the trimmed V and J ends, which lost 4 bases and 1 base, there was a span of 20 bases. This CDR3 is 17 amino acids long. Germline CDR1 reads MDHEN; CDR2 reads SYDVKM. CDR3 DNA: TGTGCCAGCAGTTATAAACCGGGGCAGGGGACTTCCTACGAGCAGTACTTC. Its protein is CASSYKPGQGTSYEQYF. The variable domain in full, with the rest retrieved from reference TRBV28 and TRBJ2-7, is DVKVTQSSRYLVKRTGEKVFLECVQDMDHENMFWYRQDPGLGLRLIYFSYDVKMKEKGDIPEGYSVSREKKERFSLILESASTNQTSMYLCASSYKPGQGTSYEQYFGPGTRLTVT.